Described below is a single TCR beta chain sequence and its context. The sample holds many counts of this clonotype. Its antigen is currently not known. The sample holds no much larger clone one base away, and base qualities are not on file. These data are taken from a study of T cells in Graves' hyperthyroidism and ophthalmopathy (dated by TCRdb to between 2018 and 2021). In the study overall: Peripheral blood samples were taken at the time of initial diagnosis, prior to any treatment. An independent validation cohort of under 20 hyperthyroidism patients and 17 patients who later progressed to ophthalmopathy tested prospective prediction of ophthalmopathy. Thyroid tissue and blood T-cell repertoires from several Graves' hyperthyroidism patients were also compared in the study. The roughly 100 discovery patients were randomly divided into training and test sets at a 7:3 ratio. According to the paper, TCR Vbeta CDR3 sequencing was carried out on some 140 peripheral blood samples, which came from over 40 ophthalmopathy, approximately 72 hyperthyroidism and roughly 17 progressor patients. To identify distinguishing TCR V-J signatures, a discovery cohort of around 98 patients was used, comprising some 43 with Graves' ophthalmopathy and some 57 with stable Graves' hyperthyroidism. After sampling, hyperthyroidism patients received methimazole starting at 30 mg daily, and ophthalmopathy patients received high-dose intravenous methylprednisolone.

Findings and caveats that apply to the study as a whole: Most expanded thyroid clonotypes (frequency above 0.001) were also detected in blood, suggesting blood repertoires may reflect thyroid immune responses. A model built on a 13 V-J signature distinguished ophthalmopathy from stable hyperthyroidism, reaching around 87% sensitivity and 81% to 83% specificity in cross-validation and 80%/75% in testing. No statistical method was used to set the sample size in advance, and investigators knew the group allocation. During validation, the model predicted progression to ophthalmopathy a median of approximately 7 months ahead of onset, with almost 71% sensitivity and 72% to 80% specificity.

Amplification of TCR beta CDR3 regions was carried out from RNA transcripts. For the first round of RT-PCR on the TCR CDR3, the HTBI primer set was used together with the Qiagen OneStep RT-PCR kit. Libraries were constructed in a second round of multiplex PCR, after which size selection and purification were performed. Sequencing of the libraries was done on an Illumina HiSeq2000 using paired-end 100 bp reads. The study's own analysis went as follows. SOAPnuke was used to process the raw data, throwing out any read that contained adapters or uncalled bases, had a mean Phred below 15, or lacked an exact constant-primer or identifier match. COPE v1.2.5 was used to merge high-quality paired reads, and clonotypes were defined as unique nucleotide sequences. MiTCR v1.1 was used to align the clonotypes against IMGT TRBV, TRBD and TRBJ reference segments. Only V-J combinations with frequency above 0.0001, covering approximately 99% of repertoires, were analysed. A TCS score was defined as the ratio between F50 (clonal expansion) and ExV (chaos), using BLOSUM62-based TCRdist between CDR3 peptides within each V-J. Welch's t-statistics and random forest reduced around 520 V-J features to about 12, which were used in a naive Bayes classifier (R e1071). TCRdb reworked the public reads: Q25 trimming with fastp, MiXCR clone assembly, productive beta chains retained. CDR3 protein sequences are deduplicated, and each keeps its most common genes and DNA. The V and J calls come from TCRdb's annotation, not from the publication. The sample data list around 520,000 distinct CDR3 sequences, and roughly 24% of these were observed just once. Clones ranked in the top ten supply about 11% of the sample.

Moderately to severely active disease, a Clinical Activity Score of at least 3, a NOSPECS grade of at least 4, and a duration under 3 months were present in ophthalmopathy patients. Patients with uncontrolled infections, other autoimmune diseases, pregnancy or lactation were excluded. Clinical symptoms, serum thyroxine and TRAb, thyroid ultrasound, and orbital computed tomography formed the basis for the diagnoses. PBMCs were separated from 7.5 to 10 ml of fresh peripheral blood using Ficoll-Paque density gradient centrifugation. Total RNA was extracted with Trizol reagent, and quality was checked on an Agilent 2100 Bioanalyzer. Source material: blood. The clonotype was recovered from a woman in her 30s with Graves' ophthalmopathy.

The CDR3 here reads CASSPWTSGAYEQYF. In nucleotide form, the sequence is TGTGCCAGCAGCCCTTGGACTAGCGGGGCCTACGAGCAGTACTTC. The sequence is built from TRBV7-9 and TRBJ2-7, and TRBD2 matches 12 of the central bases. Its CDR3 holds 15 amino acids, cysteine through phenylalanine. Just the 45-base CDR3 DNA is kept, in frame starting at base 1. V is pruned by 5 bases and J by 2 bases, leaving 4 bases of the junction without a gene match. CDR1 and CDR2, looked up from the germline V gene (reference sequence), are SEHNR and FQNEAQ.